The sequence of this T cell receptor beta chain was determined in a study of T cell responses to AZD1222 COVID-19 vaccine (dated by TCRdb to about 2021). For the wider study: A total of around 240 trial participants underwent TCR sequencing, of whom about 210 received two doses of AZD1222 and around 25 received two doses of the MenACWY control vaccine. Enrollment into the trials was organized by age into subgroups of 18-55, 56-69 and 70-plus years, and those subgroups contained roughly 140, 27 and 60 TCR-sequenced participants, respectively.

The CDR3 regions of human TCRbeta chains were analyzed by immunosequencing. As for the original processing: Repertoire TCRs were matched against a reference library of SARS-CoV-2-specific TCRs generated with the MIRA antigen-specificity platform. Breadth meant the fraction of unique TCRs that were SARS-CoV-2-associated, whereas depth meant the fraction of total T cells that were SARS-CoV-2-associated. Using the MIRA data, each spike-specific TCR was assigned both to the spike region to which the TCR was reactive and to a CD4 or CD8 class. Log10-transformed breadth and depth values were compared by one-way ANOVA with Sidak's multiple comparisons tests. Drawn from immuneACCESS, this table holds only the in-frame rearrangements with V and J called that TCRdb kept. Clones are partly lost; checked studies trace under half to an unresolved V gene and leave the rest unexplained. The DNA gave D and trimming, while V, J and clone size come from that table. The sample table records 130,000 to 150,000 clones; around 86% of these occur just once. Jointly, the top ten make up 4.1% of the sample.

Concerning this clone itself: Its antigen is still unknown. No per-base quality is available; no much larger clone lies one base away.

Sample time point, as interpreted from the label and publication: baseline before first vaccination. The treatment or condition label for this specimen denotes: meningococcal conjugate vaccine given as trial control. Samples from vaccinated people were obtained from the UK trials COV001 and COV002, which included a single-blind randomized controlled phase 2/3 trial of AZD1222 (ChAdOx1 nCoV-19) in healthy adults. For TCRbeta chain sequencing, PBMC samples from trial participants were taken at day 0 and at day 28 after the second dose. V loses 4 bases at its end and J loses 2 bases; junction bases beyond the gene matches: 2. CDR1 and CDR2, per the germline V gene, are SNHLY and FYNNEI. Its CDR3 holds 15 amino acids, cysteine through phenylalanine. The CDR3 DNA has 45 bases and is translated from base 1. Results and caveats for the whole study, not just this receptor: Only five to seven AZD1222 recipients were SARS-CoV-2 seropositive at baseline, limiting conclusions about previously exposed vaccinees. Because no day 14 peak-response samples were available, repertoires were characterized only after the peak T cell response. Reportedly, almost half of the unique spike-specific TCRs recognized epitopes lying outside the regions that are mutated in the B.1.351 and B.1.1.7 variants. In the small 56-69-year group, the increase in depth fell short of significance, most likely because of low power. After two AZD1222 doses, both the breadth and the depth of spike-specific TCRs were significantly higher than at day 0 and than in MenACWY recipients. CD4 TCRs associated with the vaccine covered the entire spike protein, and the dominant responses were in regions 160-218 and 743-854. Participants were mostly white British, with more females than males. The authors suggested clonal diversity may have been underestimated.

Rearrangement joined TRBV2 to TRBJ1-4, and 9 bases in between align with TRBD1. Sequencing was performed on peripheral blood, taken on day 0 of MenACWY control vaccination. The clonotype comes from an adult in good health. Here the CDR3 is given as CASSADRGTNEKLFF. The nucleotide sequence reads as follows: TGTGCCAGCAGTGCCGACAGGGGGACTAATGAAAAACTGTTTTTT.